The following is a T cell receptor (beta chain) sequence with its context. The antigen is unknown. These data originate in a study of T cells in Graves' hyperthyroidism and ophthalmopathy. Trimming cost V 0 bases and J 1 base, with 12 bases left between them. The CDR3 spans 16 residues. CDR1 and CDR2 (germline): MGHRA, YSYEKL. Absent ophthalmopathy progression within 18 months defined stable Graves' hyperthyroidism. Among the patients, aged 18 to 65, hyperthyroidism was newly diagnosed and had lasted under 2 months. Patients showing uncontrolled infection, other autoimmune disease, pregnancy or lactation were ineligible. Researchers took RNA transcripts and amplified the TCR beta CDR3 regions from them. First-round RT-PCR with HTBI primers amplified the TCR CDR3 region. MiXCR, run by TCRdb on the multiplex PCR reads, gives a single entry per CDR3 protein. This table has about 500,000 distinct CDR3 sequences, under 15% appearing once.

Whole-study findings and limits: Through a model of 13 V-J features, ophthalmopathy was separated from stable hyperthyroidism.

The sample consisted of blood. The chain links TRBV4-1 to TRBJ1-1; D may be TRBD1 (5 bases). This clonotype was obtained from a woman aged 18-35 years with Graves' hyperthyroidism. The CDR3 loop reads CASSQDRTTTNTEAFF. CDR3 bases: TGCGCCAGCAGCCAAGACCGGACAACGACGAACACTGAAGCTTTCTTT.